The 7 T cell receptor beta chains reported below all come from one sample, sequenced in a study of response to subunit inactivated influenza vaccine. TCRdb fed the RT-PCR reads into MiXCR, producing one record per CDR3 protein. This sample yields around 180,000 distinct CDR3 sequences, of which around 8.8% are seen a single time; roughly a tenth belongs to the top ten. The specimen comprised non-naive T cells sorted from PBMCs, sampled on the day of vaccination. Receptor source: a man aged 45-65 years who received an inactivated influenza vaccine.

This clonotype has just a few counts. The CDR3 sequence is CASSFGRSFYNEQFF. The CDR3 DNA reads as TGTGCCAGCAGTTTCGGCCGTTCTTTCTACAATGAGCAGTTCTTC. The chain recombines TRBV28 with TRBJ2-1; unclear D gene. The V gene's germline CDR1 is MDHEN and CDR2 SYDVKM. V was shortened by 3 bases and J by 3 bases, with 12 bases between the two germline ends. The CDR3 covers 15 residues.

This clonotype has ten or more counts. J is TRBJ2-3 and V is TRBV2; D is unclear. The V end lost 11 bases, the J end lost 3 bases, and 9 bases lay between the germline ends. The CDR3 is 11 residues long. Germline assignment: CDR1 SNHLY and CDR2 FYNNEI. The CDR3 nucleotides are TGTGCCGGAAAGGTGACAGATACGCAGTATTTT. It translates to CAGKVTDTQYF.

This clonotype has only a few counts. This chain joins TRBV18 and TRBJ2-5; D ambiguous. Germline V lookup: CDR1 KGHSH, CDR2 LQKENI. This CDR3 is built from 20 residues. Trimming took 0 bases from V and 1 from J, leaving 24 bases between them. CDR3 bases: TGTGCCAGCTCACCACCACGCAGGCTAGGACCATTCCCTTTCCAAGAGACCCAGTACTTC. Its translation is CASSPPRRLGPFPFQETQYF.

In its sample, this clonotype was seen many times. This chain uses TRBV5-8 with TRBJ2-1; 10 bases are shared with TRBD1. The CDR3 sequence is 15 residues long. CDR1 and CDR2 (germline): SGHTS, YDEGEE. The junction had 3 bases not matched to a gene; V was cut back by 4 bases and J by 2 bases. This CDR3 reads CASSGGQGAYNEQFF. The CDR3, as DNA: TGTGCCAGCAGCGGCGGACAGGGGGCCTACAATGAGCAGTTCTTC.

This clonotype was seen only a few times. The rearrangement joins TRBV6-1 to TRBJ1-1; D is unresolved. CDR1 and CDR2 (germline): MNHNS, SASEGT. Trimming removed 3 bases at V and 2 bases at J, with 7 bases between. The CDR3 is made up of 13 amino acids. The CDR3 loop is CASSEVENTEAFF. The CDR3 nucleotides are TGTGCCAGCAGTGAGGTTGAAAACACTGAAGCTTTCTTT.

The rearrangement joins TRBV28 to TRBJ1-4, with D possibly matching TRBD1 (5 bases). V lost 9 bases and J 5 bases, leaving 13 bases between the germline ends. Germline V gene data show CDR1 as MDHEN and CDR2 as SYDVKM. The CDR3 loop spans 13 amino acids. The CDR3 nucleotides read TGTGCCAGTAGAGACAGCCTAAATGAAAAACTGTTTTTT. Amino acid sequence: CASRDSLNEKLFF.

This clonotype was observed many times. The V call is TRBV7-2, the J call TRBJ2-1; no definite D call. The CDR3 runs to 11 residues. Looked up from germline, CDR1 is SGHTA and CDR2 is FQGNSA. V was clipped by 3 bases and J by 9 bases, with 6 bases between them. The CDR3 sequence: CASSFNLEQFF. The CDR3 nucleotides read TGTGCCAGCAGCTTCAACCTTGAGCAGTTCTTC.